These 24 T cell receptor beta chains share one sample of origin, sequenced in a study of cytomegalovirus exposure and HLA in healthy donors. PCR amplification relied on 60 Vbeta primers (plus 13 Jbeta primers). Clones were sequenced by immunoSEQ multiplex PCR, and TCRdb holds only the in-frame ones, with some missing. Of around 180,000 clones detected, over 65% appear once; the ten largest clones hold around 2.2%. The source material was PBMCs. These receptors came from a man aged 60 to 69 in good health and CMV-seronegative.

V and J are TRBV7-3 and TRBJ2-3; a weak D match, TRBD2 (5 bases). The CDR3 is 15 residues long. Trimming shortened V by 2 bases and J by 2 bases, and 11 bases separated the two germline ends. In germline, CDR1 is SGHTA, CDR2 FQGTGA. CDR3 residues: CASSLAGPNTDTQYF. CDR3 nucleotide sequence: TGTGCCAGCAGCTTAGCGGGTCCCAACACAGATACGCAGTATTTT.

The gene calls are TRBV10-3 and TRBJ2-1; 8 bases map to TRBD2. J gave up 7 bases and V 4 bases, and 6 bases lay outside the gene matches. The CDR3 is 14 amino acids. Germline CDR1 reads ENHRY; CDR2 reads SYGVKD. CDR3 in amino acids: CAISGREVGNEQFF. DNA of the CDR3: TGTGCCATCAGTGGGCGGGAGGTAGGAAATGAGCAGTTCTTC.

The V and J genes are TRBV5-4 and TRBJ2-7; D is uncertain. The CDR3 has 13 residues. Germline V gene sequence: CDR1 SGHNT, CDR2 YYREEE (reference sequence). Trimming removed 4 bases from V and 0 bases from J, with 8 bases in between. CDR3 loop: CASSPPSSYEQYF. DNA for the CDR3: TGTGCCAGCAGCCCGCCGAGCTCCTACGAGCAGTACTTC.

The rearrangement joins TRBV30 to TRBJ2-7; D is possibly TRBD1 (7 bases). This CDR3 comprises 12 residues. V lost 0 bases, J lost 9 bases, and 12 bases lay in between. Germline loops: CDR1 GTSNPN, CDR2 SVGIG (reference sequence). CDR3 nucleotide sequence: TGTGCCTGGAGTGTATGGCAGGGGGGGCAGTACTTC. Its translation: CAWSVWQGGQYF.

DNA for the CDR3: TGCAGCGTTGTGGACAGTCAACAAGAGACCCAGTACTTC. Its translation is CSVVDSQQETQYF. This chain joins TRBV29-1 and TRBJ2-5; D may be TRBD1 (6 bases). This CDR3 region has 13 residues. V was clipped by 4 bases and J by 2 bases, with 11 bases between them. Germline assignment: CDR1 SQVTM and CDR2 ANQGSEA.

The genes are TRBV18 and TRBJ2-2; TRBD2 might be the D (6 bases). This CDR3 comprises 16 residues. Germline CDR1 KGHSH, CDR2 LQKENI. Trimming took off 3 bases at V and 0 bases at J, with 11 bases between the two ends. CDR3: CASSPQGLPNTGELFF. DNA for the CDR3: TGTGCCAGCTCACCGCAGGGACTTCCGAACACCGGGGAGCTGTTTTTT.

CDR3 DNA sequence: TGTGCCAGCAGTCTGACAGGGGCTGGAAACACCATATATTTT. Protein sequence: CASSLTGAGNTIYF. The chain joins TRBV28 to TRBJ1-3, with 8 bases that match TRBD1. CDR3 length: 14 residues. Germline-derived CDR1 and CDR2 are MDHEN and SYDVKM. With 5 bases clipped from V and 2 bases from J, the junction kept 2 bases outside the gene matches.

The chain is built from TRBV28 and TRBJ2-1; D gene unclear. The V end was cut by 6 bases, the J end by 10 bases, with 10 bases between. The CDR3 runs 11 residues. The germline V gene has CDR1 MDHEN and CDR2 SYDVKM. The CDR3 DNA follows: TGTGCCAGCAGCCAACCTAGGGAGCAGTTCTTC. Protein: CASSQPREQFF.

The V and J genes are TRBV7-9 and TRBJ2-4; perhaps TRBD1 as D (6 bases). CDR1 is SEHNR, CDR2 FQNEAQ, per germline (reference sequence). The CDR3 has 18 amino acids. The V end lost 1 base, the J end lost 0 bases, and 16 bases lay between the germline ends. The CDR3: CASSLVQGSELAKNIQYF. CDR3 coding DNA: TGTGCCAGCAGCTTAGTGCAGGGGTCGGAACTAGCCAAAAACATTCAGTACTTC.

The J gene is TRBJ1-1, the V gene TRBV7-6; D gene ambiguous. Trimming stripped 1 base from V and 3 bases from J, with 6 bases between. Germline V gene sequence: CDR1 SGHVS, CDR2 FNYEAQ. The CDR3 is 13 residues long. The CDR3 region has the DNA TGTGCCAGCAGCTTAGATCCGGACACTGAAGCTTTCTTT. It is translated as CASSLDPDTEAFF. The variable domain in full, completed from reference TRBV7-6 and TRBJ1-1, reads GAGVSQSPRYKVTKRGQDVALRCDPISGHVSLYWYRQALGQGPEFLTYFNYEAQQDKSGLPNDRFSAERPEGSISTLTIQRTEQRDSAMYRCASSLDPDTEAFFGQGTRLTVV.

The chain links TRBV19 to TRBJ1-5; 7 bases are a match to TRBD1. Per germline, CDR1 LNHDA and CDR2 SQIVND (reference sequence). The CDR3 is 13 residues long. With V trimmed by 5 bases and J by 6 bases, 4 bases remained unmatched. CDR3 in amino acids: CASSFPGGQPQHF. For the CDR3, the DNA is TGTGCCAGTAGTTTTCCAGGGGGTCAGCCCCAGCATTTT. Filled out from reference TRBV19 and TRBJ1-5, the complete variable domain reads DGGITQSPKYLFRKEGQNVTLSCEQNLNHDAMYWYRQDPGQGLRLIYYSQIVNDFQKGDIAEGYSVSREKKESFPLTVTSAQKNPTAFYLCASSFPGGQPQHFGDGTRLSIL.

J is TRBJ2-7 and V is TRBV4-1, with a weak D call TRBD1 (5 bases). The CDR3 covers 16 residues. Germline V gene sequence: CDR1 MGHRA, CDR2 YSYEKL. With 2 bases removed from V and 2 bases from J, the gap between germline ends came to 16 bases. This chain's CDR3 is CASSQSVQKGAYEQYF. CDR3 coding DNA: TGCGCCAGCAGCCAATCGGTTCAGAAAGGGGCCTACGAGCAGTACTTC.

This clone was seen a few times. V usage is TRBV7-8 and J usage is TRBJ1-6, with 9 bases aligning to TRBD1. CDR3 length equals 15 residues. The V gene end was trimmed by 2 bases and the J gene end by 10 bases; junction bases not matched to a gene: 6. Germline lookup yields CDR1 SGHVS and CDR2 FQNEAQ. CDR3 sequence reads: CASSLTQGAGSPLHF. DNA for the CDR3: TGTGCCAGCAGCTTAACACAGGGGGCTGGATCACCCCTCCACTTT.

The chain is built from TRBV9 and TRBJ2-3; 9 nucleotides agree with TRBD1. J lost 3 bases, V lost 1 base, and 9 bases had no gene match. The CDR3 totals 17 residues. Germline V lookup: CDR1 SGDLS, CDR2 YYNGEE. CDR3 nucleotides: TGTGCCAGCAGCGTAACCCCGGGACAGGGAGGGACAGATACGCAGTATTTT. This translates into CASSVTPGQGGTDTQYF.

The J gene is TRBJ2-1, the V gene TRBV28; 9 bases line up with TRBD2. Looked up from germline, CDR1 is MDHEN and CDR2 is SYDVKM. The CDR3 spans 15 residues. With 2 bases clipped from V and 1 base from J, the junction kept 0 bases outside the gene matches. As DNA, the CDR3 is TGTGCCAGCAGTTTACTAGCGGGGTCCTACAATGAGCAGTTCTTC. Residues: CASSLLAGSYNEQFF.

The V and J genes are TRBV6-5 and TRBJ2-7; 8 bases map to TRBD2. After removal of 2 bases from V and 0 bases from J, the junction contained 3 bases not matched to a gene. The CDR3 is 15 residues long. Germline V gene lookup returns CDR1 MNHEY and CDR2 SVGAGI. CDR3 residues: CASSYVSGSSYEQYF. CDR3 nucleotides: TGTGCCAGCAGTTACGTCAGCGGGAGCTCCTACGAGCAGTACTTC.

CDR3 protein: CASSSKNSGEQFF. CDR3 DNA sequence: TGTGCCAGCTCATCAAAAAATAGCGGGGAGCAGTTCTTC. The J gene is TRBJ2-1, the V gene TRBV18; 7 bases align to TRBD2. Trimming removed 5 bases from V and 10 bases from J; junction bases left unmatched: 8. Germline-derived CDR1 and CDR2 are KGHSH and LQKENI. This CDR3 has 13 amino acids.

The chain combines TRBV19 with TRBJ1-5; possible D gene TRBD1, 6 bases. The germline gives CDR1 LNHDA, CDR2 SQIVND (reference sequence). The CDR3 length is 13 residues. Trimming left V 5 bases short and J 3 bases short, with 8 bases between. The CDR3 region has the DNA TGTGCCAGTAGTCAGGGGTTCAATCAGCCCCAGCATTTT. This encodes CASSQGFNQPQHF.

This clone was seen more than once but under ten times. CDR3: CASSFGDRSSYEQYF. CDR3 coding DNA: TGTGCCAGCAGCTTTGGGGACAGAAGCTCCTACGAGCAGTACTTC. The chain carries TRBV7-2 and TRBJ2-5; 7 bases are shared with TRBD1. The assigned J gene may be wrong: the sequence end matches TRBJ2-7 better. The germline V gene encodes CDR1 SGHTA and CDR2 FQGNSA. The CDR3 runs 15 residues.

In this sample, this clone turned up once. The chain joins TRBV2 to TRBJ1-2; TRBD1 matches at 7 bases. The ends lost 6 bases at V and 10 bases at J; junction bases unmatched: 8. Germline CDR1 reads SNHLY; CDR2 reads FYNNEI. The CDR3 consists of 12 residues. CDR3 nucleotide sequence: TGTGCCAGCAGGCAGACAGGGAGTTTCTACACCTTC. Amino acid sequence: CASRQTGSFYTF.

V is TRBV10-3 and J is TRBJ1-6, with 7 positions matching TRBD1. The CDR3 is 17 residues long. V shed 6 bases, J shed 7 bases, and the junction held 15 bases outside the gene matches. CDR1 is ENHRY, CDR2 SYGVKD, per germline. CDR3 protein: CAISPDRDPLSNSPLHF. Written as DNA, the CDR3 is TGTGCCATCAGCCCAGACAGGGACCCGCTATCGAATTCACCCCTCCACTTT.

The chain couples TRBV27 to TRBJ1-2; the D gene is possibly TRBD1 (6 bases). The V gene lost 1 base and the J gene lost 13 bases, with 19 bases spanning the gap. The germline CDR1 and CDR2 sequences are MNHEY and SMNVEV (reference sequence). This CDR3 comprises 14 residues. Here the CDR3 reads CASSLYGGAELSTF. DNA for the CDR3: TGTGCCAGCAGTTTATACGGGGGGGCCGAGCTTAGCACCTTC.

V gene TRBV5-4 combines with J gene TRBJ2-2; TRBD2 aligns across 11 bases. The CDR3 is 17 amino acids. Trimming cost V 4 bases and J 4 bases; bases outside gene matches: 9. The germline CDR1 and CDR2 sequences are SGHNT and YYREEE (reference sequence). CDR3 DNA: TGTGCCAGCAGCGGTCTAGCGGGGGGTATCGGCACCGGGGAGCTGTTTTTT. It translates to CASSGLAGGIGTGELFF.

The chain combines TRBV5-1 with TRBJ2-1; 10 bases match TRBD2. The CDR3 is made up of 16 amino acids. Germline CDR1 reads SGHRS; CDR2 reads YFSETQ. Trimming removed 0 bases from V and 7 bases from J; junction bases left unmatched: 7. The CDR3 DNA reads TGCGCCAGCAGCTTGGAACTAGCGGGGAGGGGAAATGAGCAGTTCTTC. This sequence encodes CASSLELAGRGNEQFF.